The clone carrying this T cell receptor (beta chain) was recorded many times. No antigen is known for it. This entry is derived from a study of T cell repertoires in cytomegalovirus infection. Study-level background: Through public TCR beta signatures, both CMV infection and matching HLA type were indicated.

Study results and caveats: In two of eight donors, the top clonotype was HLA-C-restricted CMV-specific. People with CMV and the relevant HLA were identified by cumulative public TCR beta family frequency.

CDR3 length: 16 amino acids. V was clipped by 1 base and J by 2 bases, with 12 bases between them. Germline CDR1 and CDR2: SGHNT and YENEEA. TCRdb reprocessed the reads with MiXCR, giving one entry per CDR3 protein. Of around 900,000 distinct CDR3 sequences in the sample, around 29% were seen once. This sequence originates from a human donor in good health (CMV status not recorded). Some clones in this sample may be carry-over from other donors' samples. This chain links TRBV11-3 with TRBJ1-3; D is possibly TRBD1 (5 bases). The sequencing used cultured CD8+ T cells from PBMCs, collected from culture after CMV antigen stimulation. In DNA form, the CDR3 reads TGTGCCAGCAGCTTAGCCAGGGTGTCGACTGGAAACACCATATATTTT. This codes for CASSLARVSTGNTIYF.